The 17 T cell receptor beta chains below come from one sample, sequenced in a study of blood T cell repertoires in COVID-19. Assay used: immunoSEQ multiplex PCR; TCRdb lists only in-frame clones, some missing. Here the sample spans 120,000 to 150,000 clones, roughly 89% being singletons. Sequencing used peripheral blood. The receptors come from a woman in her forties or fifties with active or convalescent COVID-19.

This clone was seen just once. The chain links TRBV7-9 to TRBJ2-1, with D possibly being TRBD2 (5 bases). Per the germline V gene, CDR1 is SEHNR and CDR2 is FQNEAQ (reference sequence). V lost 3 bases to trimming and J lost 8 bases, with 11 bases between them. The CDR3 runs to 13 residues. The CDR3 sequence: CASSLAAGDEQFF. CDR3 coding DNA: TGTGCCAGCAGCTTGGCGGCGGGCGATGAGCAGTTCTTC.

CDR3 DNA sequence: TGTGCCAGCAGTTACTCATTTGGGGAGTGGGCTTTCTTT. The encoded protein is CASSYSFGEWAFF. The rearrangement joins TRBV6-6 to TRBJ1-1, with no clear D. Germline CDR1 is MNHNY and CDR2 is SVGAGI (reference sequence). The V end lost 0 bases, the J end lost 11 bases, and 13 bases lay between the germline ends. The length of the CDR3 is 13 residues.

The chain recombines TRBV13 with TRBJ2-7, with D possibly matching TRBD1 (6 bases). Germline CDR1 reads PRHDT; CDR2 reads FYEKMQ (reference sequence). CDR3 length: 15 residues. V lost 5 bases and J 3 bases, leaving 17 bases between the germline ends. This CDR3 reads CASSSVPGQDYEQYF. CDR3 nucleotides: TGTGCCAGCAGCAGCGTCCCGGGACAAGACTACGAGCAGTACTTC.

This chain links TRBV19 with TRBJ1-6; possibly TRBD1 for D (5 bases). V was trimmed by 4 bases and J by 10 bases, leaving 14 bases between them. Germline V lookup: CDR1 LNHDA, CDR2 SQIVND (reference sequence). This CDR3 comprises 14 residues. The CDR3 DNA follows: TGTGCCAGTAGTACGGAATCAGGGAGGTCACCCCTCCACTTT. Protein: CASSTESGRSPLHF.

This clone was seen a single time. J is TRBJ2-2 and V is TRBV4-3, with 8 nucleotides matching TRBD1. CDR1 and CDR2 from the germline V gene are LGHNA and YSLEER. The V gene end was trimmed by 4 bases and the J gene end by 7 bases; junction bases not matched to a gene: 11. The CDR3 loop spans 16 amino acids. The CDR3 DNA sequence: TGCGCCAGCAGCCCTCCCGGACAGGGAGTATTCGGGGAGCTGTTTTTT. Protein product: CASSPPGQGVFGELFF.

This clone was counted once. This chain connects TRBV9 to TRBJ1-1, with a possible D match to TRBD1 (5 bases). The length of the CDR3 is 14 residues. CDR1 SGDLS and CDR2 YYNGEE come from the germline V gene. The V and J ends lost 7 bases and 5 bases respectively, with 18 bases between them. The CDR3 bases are TGTGCCAGCCGCAGGGCCAGCCAGGCGACTGAAGCTTTCTTT. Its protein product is CASRRASQATEAFF.

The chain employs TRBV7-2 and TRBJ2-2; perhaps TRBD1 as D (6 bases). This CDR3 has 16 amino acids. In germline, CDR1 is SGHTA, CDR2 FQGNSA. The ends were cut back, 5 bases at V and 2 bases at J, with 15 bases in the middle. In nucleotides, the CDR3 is TGTGCCAGCAGCCTCTTGGGACATATTAACACCGGGGAGCTGTTTTTT. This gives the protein CASSLLGHINTGELFF.

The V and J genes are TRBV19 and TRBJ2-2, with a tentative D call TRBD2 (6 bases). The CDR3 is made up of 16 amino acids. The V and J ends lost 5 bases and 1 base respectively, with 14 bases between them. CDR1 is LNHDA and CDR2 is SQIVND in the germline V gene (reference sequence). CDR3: CASSPRGLLNTGELFF. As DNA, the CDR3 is TGTGCCAGTAGTCCCCGGGGACTTCTGAACACCGGGGAGCTGTTTTTT.

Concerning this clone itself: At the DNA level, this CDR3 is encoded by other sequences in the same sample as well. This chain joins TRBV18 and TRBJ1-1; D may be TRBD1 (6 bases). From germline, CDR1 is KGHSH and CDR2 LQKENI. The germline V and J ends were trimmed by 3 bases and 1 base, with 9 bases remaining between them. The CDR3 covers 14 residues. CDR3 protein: CASSPQGGNTEAFF. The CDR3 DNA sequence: TGTGCCAGCTCACCCCAAGGGGGGAACACTGAAGCTTTCTTT.

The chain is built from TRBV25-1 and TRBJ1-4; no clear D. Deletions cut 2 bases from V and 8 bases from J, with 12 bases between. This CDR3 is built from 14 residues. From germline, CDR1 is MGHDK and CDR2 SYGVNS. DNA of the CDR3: TGTGCCAGCAGTGAAGTGTCCTCTCGGGAAAAACTGTTTTTT. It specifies CASSEVSSREKLFF.

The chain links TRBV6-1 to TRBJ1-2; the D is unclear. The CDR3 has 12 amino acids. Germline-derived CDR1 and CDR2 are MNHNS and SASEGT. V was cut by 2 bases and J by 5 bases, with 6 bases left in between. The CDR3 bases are TGTGCCAGCAGTGAACAGGTATATGGCTACACCTTC. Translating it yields CASSEQVYGYTF.

The CDR3 DNA reads as TGTGCCATCAGGGACATATACGAGCAGTACTTC. Its translation is CAIRDIYEQYF. The gene calls are TRBV10-3 and TRBJ2-7; D perhaps matches TRBD1 (5 bases). Germline CDR1 reads ENHRY; CDR2 reads SYGVKD. CDR3 size: 11 residues. V lost 6 bases, J lost 4 bases, and 7 bases lay in between.

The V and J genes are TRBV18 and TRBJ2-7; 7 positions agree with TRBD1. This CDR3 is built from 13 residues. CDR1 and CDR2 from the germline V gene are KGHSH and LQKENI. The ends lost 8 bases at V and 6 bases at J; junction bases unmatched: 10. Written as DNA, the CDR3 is TGTGCCAGCGTGTCCGACAGGGCAGCCGAGCAGTACTTC. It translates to CASVSDRAAEQYF.

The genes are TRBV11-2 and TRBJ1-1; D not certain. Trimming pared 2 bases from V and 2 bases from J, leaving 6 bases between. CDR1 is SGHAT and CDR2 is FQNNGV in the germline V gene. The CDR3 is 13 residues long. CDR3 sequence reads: CASSLPGNTEAFF. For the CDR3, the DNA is TGTGCCAGCAGCTTACCGGGAAACACTGAAGCTTTCTTT.

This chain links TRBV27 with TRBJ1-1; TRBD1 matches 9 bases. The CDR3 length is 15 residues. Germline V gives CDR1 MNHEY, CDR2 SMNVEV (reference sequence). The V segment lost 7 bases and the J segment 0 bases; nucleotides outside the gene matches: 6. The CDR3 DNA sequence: TGTGCCAGCACACCCGGGACAGGGATGAACACTGAAGCTTTCTTT. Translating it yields CASTPGTGMNTEAFF.

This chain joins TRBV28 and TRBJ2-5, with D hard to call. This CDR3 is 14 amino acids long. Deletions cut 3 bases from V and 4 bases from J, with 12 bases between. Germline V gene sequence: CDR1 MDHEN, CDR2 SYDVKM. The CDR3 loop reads CASSFPAVRETQYF. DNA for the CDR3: TGTGCCAGCAGTTTCCCGGCGGTTCGAGAGACCCAGTACTTC.

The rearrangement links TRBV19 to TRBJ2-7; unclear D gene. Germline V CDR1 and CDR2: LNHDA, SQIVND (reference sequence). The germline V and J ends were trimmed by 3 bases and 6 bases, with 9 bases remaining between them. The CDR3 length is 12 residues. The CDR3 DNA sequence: TGTGCCAGTAGTATTGAGGCGTCCGAGCAGTACTTC. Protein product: CASSIEASEQYF.